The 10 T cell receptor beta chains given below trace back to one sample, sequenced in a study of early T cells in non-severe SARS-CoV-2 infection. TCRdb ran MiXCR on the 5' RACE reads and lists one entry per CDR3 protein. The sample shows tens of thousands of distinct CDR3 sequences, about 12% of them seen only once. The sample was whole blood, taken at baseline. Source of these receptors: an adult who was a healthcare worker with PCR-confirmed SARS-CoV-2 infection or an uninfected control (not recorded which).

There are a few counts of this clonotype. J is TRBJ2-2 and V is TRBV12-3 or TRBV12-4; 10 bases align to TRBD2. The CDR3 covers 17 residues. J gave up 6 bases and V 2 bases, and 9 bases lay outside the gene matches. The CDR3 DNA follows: TGTGCCAGCAGTTTAAAGGCTAGCGGGAGAGGAGCCGGGGAGCTGTTTTTT. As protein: CASSLKASGRGAGELFF.

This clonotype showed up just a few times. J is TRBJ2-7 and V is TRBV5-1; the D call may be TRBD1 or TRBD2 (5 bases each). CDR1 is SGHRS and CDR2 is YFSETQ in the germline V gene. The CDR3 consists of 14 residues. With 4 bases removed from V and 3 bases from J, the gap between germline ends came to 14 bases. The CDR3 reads CASSISGTSYEQYF. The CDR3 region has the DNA TGCGCCAGCAGCATCTCCGGGACCAGCTACGAGCAGTACTTC.

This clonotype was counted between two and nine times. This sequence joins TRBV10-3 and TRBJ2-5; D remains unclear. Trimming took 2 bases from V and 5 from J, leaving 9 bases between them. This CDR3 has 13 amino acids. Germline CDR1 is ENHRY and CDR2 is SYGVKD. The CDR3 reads CAISEGVEETQYF. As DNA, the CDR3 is TGTGCCATCAGTGAGGGGGTGGAGGAGACCCAGTACTTC.

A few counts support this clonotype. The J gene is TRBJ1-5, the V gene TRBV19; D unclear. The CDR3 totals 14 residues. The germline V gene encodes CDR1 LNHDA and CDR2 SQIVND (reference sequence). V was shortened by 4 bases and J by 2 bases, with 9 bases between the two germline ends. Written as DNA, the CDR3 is TGTGCCAGTAGTAAGGCGTCGGGCAATCAGCCCCAGCATTTT. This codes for CASSKASGNQPQHF.

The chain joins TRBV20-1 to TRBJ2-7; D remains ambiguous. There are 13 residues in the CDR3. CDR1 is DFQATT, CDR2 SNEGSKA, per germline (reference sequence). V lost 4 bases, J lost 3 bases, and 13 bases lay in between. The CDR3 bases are TGCAGTGCTACAGGTATCTTTGTCTACGAGCAGTACTTC. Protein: CSATGIFVYEQYF.

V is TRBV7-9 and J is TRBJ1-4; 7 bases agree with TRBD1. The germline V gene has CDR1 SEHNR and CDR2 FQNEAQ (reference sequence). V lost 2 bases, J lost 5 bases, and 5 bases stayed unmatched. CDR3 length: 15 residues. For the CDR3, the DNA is TGTGCCAGCAGCTTATTGGGACAGCTCAATGAAAAACTGTTTTTT. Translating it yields CASSLLGQLNEKLFF.

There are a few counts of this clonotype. This chain's CDR3 is CSASREGYNEQFF. The CDR3 DNA is TGCAGTGCCTCGCGGGAGGGGTACAATGAGCAGTTCTTC. The rearrangement links TRBV20-1 to TRBJ2-1; 9 bases map to TRBD2. Germline lookup yields CDR1 DFQATT and CDR2 SNEGSKA (reference sequence). The CDR3 has 13 residues. The ends lost 6 bases at V and 4 bases at J; junction bases unmatched: 4.

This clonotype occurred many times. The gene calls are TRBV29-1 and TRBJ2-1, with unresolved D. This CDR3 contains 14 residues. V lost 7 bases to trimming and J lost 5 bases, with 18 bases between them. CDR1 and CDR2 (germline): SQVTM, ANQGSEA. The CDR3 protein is CSGLPFGANNEQFF. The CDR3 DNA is TGCAGCGGCCTACCGTTCGGCGCCAACAATGAGCAGTTCTTC.

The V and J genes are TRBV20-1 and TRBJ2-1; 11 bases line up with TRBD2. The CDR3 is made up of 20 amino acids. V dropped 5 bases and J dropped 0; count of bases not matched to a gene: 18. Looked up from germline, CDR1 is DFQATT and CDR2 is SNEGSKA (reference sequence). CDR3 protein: CSARTRFQLAGESSYNEQFF. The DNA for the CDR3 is TGCAGTGCTCGAACAAGGTTCCAACTAGCGGGGGAAAGCTCCTACAATGAGCAGTTCTTC.

In DNA, the CDR3 is TGCAGCGTTCAAACAGGGGCAGAGACCCAGTACTTC. Its protein is CSVQTGAETQYF. The chain combines TRBV29-1 with TRBJ2-5, with TRBD1 matching 7 bases. The CDR3 totals 12 residues. V lost 5 bases, J lost 4 bases, and 4 bases stayed unmatched. CDR1 SQVTM and CDR2 ANQGSEA come from the germline V gene.